This record looks at one T cell receptor (beta chain) sequence and its context. Its specificity is not known. This entry is derived from a study of T-cell reconstitution after alpha-beta-depleted transplantation in children. This CDR3 region has 13 residues. Per the germline V gene, CDR1 is LNHDA and CDR2 is SQIVND (reference sequence). The V gene lost 7 bases and the J gene lost 6 bases, with 16 bases spanning the gap. Molecular barcoding with unique molecular identifiers was used for the TCRbeta library. One entry per CDR3 protein, called by TCRdb with MiXCR from the PCR reads. The sample consists of approximately 82,000 distinct CDR3 sequences, roughly a sixth of them appearing once. Study-wide results and caveats: There were reportedly several hundred expanded graft clones from which alpha-beta T cells came about two months after transplant. T-cell numbers and diversity, one year after transplant, stemmed largely from T cells that were newly produced.

This chain joins TRBV19 and TRBJ2-7, with D perhaps matching TRBD1 (5 bases). Sample: PBMCs, mostly from graft donor cells, taken 180 days after TCRalphabeta/CD19-depleted stem cell transplant. This receptor was taken from a male patient aged 2 to 9 who had a stem cell transplant for acute lymphoblastic leukemia, so the T cells may come from the graft donor. The CDR3 reads CASTTGSVGEQYF. The DNA of the CDR3 is TGTGCCAGTACAACAGGTTCTGTGGGCGAGCAGTACTTC.